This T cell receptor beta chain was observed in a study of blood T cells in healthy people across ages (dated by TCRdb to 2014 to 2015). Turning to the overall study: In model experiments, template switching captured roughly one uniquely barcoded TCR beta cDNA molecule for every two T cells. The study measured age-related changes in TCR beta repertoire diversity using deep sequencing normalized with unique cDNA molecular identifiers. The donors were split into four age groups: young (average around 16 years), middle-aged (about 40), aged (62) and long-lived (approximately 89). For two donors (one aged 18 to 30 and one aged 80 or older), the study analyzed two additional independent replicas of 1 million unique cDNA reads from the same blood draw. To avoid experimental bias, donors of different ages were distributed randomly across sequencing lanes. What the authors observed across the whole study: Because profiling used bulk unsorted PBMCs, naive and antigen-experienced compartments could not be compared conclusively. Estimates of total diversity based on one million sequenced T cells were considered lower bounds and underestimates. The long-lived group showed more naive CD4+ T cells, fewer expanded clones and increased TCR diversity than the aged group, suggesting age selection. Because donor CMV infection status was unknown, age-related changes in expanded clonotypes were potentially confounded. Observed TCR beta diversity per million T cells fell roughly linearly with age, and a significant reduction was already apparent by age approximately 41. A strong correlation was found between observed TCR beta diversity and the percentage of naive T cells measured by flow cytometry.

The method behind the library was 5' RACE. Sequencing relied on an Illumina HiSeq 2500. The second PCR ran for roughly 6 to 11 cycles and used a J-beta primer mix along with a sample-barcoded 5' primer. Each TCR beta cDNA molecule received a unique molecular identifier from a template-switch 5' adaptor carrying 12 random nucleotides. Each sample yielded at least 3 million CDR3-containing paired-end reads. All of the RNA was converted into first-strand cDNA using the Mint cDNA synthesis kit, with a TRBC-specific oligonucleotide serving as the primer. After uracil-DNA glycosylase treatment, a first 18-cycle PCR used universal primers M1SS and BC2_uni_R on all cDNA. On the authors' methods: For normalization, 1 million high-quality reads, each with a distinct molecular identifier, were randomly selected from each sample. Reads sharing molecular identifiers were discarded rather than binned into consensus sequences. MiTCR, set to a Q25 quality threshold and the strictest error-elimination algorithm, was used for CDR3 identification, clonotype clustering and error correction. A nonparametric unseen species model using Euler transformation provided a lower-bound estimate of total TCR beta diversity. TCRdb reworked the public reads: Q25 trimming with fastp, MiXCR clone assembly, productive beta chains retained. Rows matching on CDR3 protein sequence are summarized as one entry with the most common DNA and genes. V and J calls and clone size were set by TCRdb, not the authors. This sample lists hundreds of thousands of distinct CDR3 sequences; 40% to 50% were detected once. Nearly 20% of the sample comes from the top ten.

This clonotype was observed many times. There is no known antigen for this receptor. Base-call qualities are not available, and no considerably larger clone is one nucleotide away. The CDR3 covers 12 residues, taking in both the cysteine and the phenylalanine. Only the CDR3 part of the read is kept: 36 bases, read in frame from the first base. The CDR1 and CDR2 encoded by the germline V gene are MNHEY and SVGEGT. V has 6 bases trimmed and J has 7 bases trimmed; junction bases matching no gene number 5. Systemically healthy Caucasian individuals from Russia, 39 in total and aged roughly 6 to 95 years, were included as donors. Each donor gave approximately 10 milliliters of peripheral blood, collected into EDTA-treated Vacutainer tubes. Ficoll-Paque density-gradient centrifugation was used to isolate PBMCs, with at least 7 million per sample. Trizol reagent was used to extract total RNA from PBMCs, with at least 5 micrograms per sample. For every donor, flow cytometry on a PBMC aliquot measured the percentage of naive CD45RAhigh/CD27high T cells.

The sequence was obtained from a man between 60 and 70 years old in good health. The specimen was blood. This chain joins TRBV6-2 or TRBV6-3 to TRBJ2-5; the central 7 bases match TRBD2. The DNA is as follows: TGTGCCAGCAGCCTAGCGGCTAGGACCCAGTACTTC. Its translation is CASSLAARTQYF.